This TCR beta chain was captured by sequencing in a study of cytomegalovirus exposure and HLA in healthy donors. Study details: The platform used for the roughly 110 validation repertoires matched that of the roughly 670 first-cohort repertoires, a later analysis reported.

Clones were read by immunoSEQ multiplex PCR, and TCRdb kept only the in-frame ones, dropping some. The sample lists about 130,000 clones, approximately 90% seen once, with 6.2% in the top ten. Germline loops: CDR1 SGHDT, CDR2 YYEEEE. CDR3 length: 13 residues. V trimming: 3 bases; J trimming: 3 bases; junction bases outside the gene matches: 0. Regarding the study as a whole: Reportedly, cytomegalovirus status was diagnosed with high sensitivity and specificity. Listed as cytomegalovirus-associated were 150 or so TCR beta chains. There were some public TCRs occurring in many donors, but most TCR sequences were rare.

About this clone: Its target is not known.

V usage is TRBV5-6 and J usage is TRBJ2-5; 9 bases line up with TRBD1. The TCR sequence derives from a woman aged 25 to 39 in good health and CMV-seropositive. Sample: PBMCs. CDR3 coding DNA: TGTGCCAGCAGCTGGACAGGGGAAGAGACCCAGTACTTC. As protein: CASSWTGEETQYF.